One and the same sample provided the 10 T cell receptor beta chains below, sequenced in a study of blood T cell repertoires in COVID-19. Assay: immunoSEQ multiplex PCR; the TCRdb copy retains only in-frame clones and omits some. This sample carries approximately 270,000 clones, over 80% of them seen once, and the ten largest clones take 0.95% to 1.5%. Sequenced input: PBMCs or T cells enriched from blood (not recorded which). These receptors all stem from a human donor in a cohort exposed to, infected with or recovered from COVID-19 (not recorded which). The donor label of this sample is uncertain.

This chain links TRBV6-5 with TRBJ1-2; D uncertain. The CDR3 has 15 residues. Trimming stripped 2 bases from V and 0 bases from J, with 10 bases between. Germline V lookup: CDR1 MNHEY, CDR2 SVGAGI. The CDR3 nucleotides read TGTGCCAGCAGTTACGCGCCGATAACTAACTATGGCTACACCTTC. Encoded protein: CASSYAPITNYGYTF.

The chain links TRBV4-3 to TRBJ1-6, with 11 bases that match TRBD1. This CDR3 contains 15 residues. Germline-derived CDR1 and CDR2 are LGHNA and YSLEER. The J segment lost 9 bases and the V segment lost 3 bases, leaving 4 bases of the junction unmatched. CDR3 DNA: TGCGCCAGCAGCCACCGGACAGGGGGCGGTTCACCCCTCCACTTT. Its protein is CASSHRTGGGSPLHF.

V usage is TRBV29-1 and J usage is TRBJ2-3; TRBD2 aligns across 9 bases. Unmatched junction bases numbered 11, after V lost 4 bases and J lost 6 bases. This CDR3 is 15 amino acids long. Germline values: CDR1 SQVTM, CDR2 ANQGSEA. CDR3 sequence reads: CSVAGTSSPLDTQYF. CDR3 coding DNA: TGCAGCGTTGCCGGGACTAGCTCCCCGTTGGATACGCAGTATTTT.

The V call is TRBV5-4, the J call TRBJ2-1, with a tentative D call TRBD2 (5 bases). Trimming took 4 bases from V and 5 from J, leaving 19 bases between them. The CDR3 consists of 16 residues. Germline values: CDR1 SGHNT, CDR2 YYREEE (reference sequence). The DNA of the CDR3 is TGTGCCAGCAGCCTTGCTCCCTGGGGAGAGGACAATGAGCAGTTCTTC. It yields the protein CASSLAPWGEDNEQFF. Using reference TRBV5-4 and TRBJ2-1 for the parts outside the CDR3, the full variable domain is ETGVTQSPTHLIKTRGQQVTLRCSSQSGHNTVSWYQQALGQGPQFIFQYYREEENGRGNFPPRFSGLQFPNYSSELNVNALELDDSALYLCASSLAPWGEDNEQFFGPGTRLTVL.

The chain uses TRBV27 and TRBJ2-5; D is undetermined. CDR1 and CDR2 from the germline V gene are MNHEY and SMNVEV (reference sequence). Between the trimmed V and J ends, which lost 2 bases and 4 bases, there was a span of 11 bases. This CDR3 comprises 14 residues. DNA for the CDR3: TGTGCCAGCAGTTTAATGGCTAGTTCAGAGACCCAGTACTTC. It is translated as CASSLMASSETQYF.

This sequence joins TRBV3-1 (or the pseudogene TRBV3-2) and TRBJ2-5, with D possibly TRBD1 on 6 matching bases. Deletions cut 5 bases from V and 2 bases from J, with 15 bases between. Per the germline V gene, CDR1 is LGHDT and CDR2 is YNNKEL (reference sequence). This CDR3 region has 15 residues. CDR3 loop: CASSSGMTGQETQYF. CDR3 nucleotides: TGTGCCAGCAGCAGCGGAATGACAGGACAAGAGACCCAGTACTTC.

The chain has TRBV21-1 and TRBJ1-2. TRBV21-1 is flagged as a pseudogene. The CDR3 extends over 17 amino acids. CDR3 in amino acids: CASSKRVREGGRWGYTF. The CDR3 DNA follows: TGTGCCAGCAGCAAAAGGGTACGGGAGGGAGGCCGGTGGGGCTACACCTTC.

The chain carries TRBV6-5 and TRBJ1-1, with D perhaps TRBD1 (5 bases). V was shortened by 8 bases and J by 1 base, with 14 bases between the two germline ends. CDR3 length: 14 residues. Germline V gene lookup returns CDR1 MNHEY and CDR2 SVGAGI. CDR3 sequence: CASSSGGGNTEAFF. The CDR3 nucleotides are TGTGCCAGCTCCAGTGGGGGAGGGAACACTGAAGCTTTCTTT.

The chain couples TRBV9 to TRBJ1-1; D gene unclear. This CDR3 has 13 amino acids. V was clipped by 4 bases and J by 4 bases, with 11 bases between them. From germline, CDR1 is SGDLS and CDR2 YYNGEE. This chain's CDR3 is CASSREGSTEAFF. The CDR3 DNA sequence: TGTGCCAGCAGCCGGGAGGGATCCACTGAAGCTTTCTTT. Based on the CDR3 plus reference TRBV9 and TRBJ1-1, the full variable domain is DSGVTQTPKHLITATGQRVTLRCSPRSGDLSVYWYQQSLDQGLQFLIQYYNGEERAKGNILERFSAQQFPDLHSELNLSSLELGDSALYFCASSREGSTEAFFGQGTRLTVV.

This clone was detected only once. The chain is built from TRBV6-1 and TRBJ1-2; the match to TRBD1 covers 7 bases. Per germline, CDR1 MNHNS and CDR2 SASEGT. The V and J ends lost 5 bases and 5 bases, in that order; junction bases with no gene match: 8. This CDR3 is 14 amino acids long. The CDR3 reads CASSTDRVAYGYTF. The CDR3 bases are TGTGCCAGCAGTACTGACAGGGTAGCGTATGGCTACACCTTC.